Following are 21 T cell receptor beta chains from one sample sequenced in a study of shared clonotypes between healthy human individuals. Cells designated naive CD8 were CD45RO-negative and were positively selected for CCR7, with terminally differentiated effector memory CD45RA+ cells excluded. Repertoires were generated with immunoSEQ multiplex PCR, while TCRdb's copy carries only in-frame clones and drops some. The sample has some 2 million clones; approximately 94% are singletons. Material for sequencing was naive CD8+ T cells sorted from blood. The receptors come from a man aged 18 to 29 in good health.

As concerns this clone: The same CDR3 can be traced to other DNA sequences in this sample. The chain carries TRBV7-9 and TRBJ2-3, with unresolved D. The CDR3 is 15 residues long. V dropped 2 bases and J dropped 1 base, with 10 bases sitting between them. Germline V gene data show CDR1 as SEHNR and CDR2 as FQNEAQ (reference sequence). The CDR3 sequence is CASSLTSSGTDTQYF. The CDR3, as DNA: TGTGCCAGCAGCTTAACCAGCTCCGGCACAGATACGCAGTATTTT.

J is TRBJ1-5 and V is TRBV7-6, with 7 bases matching TRBD1. This CDR3 is 16 amino acids long. Germline CDR1 is SGHVS and CDR2 is FNYEAQ. The trim removed 1 base at V and 0 bases at J, leaving 3 bases unmatched. The CDR3 DNA sequence: TGTGCCAGCAGCTTAGGCCCAGGGGGTAGCAATCAGCCCCAGCATTTT. Encoded protein: CASSLGPGGSNQPQHF.

Regarding this clone: Other DNA sequences in the sample encode the same CDR3. The rearrangement joins TRBV27 to TRBJ2-1, with a possible D match to TRBD1 (6 bases). Trimming took 2 bases from V and 6 from J, leaving 8 bases between them. The germline gives CDR1 MNHEY, CDR2 SMNVEV (reference sequence). The CDR3 consists of 13 residues. The CDR3 protein is CASSLIGGNEQFF. In DNA form, the CDR3 reads TGTGCCAGCAGTTTAATAGGGGGCAATGAGCAGTTCTTC.

CDR3 sequence (DNA): TGTGCCAGCAGTTCCCCCCTTATCGGGGGCTCCTACGAGCAGTACTTC. As protein: CASSSPLIGGSYEQYF. V is TRBV27 and J is TRBJ2-7; D possibly corresponds to TRBD2 (6 bases). V was shortened by 4 bases and J by 0 bases, with 16 bases between the two germline ends. Per the germline V gene, CDR1 is MNHEY and CDR2 is SMNVEV (reference sequence). This CDR3 has 16 amino acids.

Notes on this clone: Other DNA sequences in this sample translate to the same CDR3. The rearrangement links TRBV6-5 to TRBJ2-2; D may be TRBD1 (6 bases). The CDR3 runs 13 residues. V gave up 0 bases and J gave up 8 bases, with 7 bases separating them. Germline values: CDR1 MNHEY, CDR2 SVGAGI. CDR3 protein: CASSYSGTGELFF. The CDR3 nucleotides read TGTGCCAGCAGTTACTCGGGGACAGGGGAGCTGTTTTTT.

The V call is TRBV6-5, the J call TRBJ1-6; perhaps TRBD1 as D (5 bases). Trimming left V 2 bases short and J 7 bases short, with 12 bases between. The CDR3 runs 15 residues. CDR1 is MNHEY and CDR2 is SVGAGI in the germline V gene. The CDR3 coding sequence is TGTGCCAGCAGTTACCAGGGAGAAGGGAATTCACCCCTCCACTTT. Protein sequence: CASSYQGEGNSPLHF.

The chain combines TRBV6-5 with TRBJ1-2; 12 nucleotides match TRBD1. The length of the CDR3 is 14 residues. The V gene's germline CDR1 is MNHEY and CDR2 SVGAGI. J lost 7 bases, V lost 4 bases, and 4 bases had no gene match. DNA for the CDR3: TGTGCCAGCAGTTGGGGACAGGGGGCGGGTGGCTACACCTTC. This sequence encodes CASSWGQGAGGYTF.

The chain is built from TRBV4-3 and TRBJ2-3, with 8 bases identical to TRBD1. Germline V gene sequence: CDR1 LGHNA, CDR2 YSLEER. The J segment lost 4 bases and the V segment lost 5 bases, leaving 8 bases of the junction unmatched. This CDR3 is 15 amino acids long. In nucleotides, the CDR3 is TGCGCCAGCAGCTCCGACAGGGGAATGTCAGATACGCAGTATTTT. Amino acids: CASSSDRGMSDTQYF.

The chain links TRBV29-1 to TRBJ2-5, with D possibly TRBD1 on 6 matching bases. The CDR3 extends over 14 amino acids. Trimming took off 3 bases at V and 3 bases at J, with 14 bases between the two ends. The germline V gene has CDR1 SQVTM and CDR2 ANQGSEA. DNA for the CDR3: TGCAGCGTTGAGGGAATGACAGGCGAAGAGACCCAGTACTTC. Amino acids: CSVEGMTGEETQYF.

The J gene is TRBJ2-5, the V gene TRBV5-1, with TRBD1 identical over 9 bases. The CDR3 runs 15 residues. Looked up from germline, CDR1 is SGHRS and CDR2 is YFSETQ. The V and J ends lost 0 bases and 4 bases, in that order; junction bases with no gene match: 4. CDR3 nucleotide sequence: TGCGCCAGCAGCTTGGAAGAGACAGGGGGAGAGACCCAGTACTTC. Its translation: CASSLEETGGETQYF.

The CDR3 spells CASSLEVREGSEQYF. In DNA form, the CDR3 reads TGTGCCAGCAGCTTAGAGGTGCGGGAGGGGAGCGAGCAGTACTTC. This rearrangement joins TRBV7-2 to TRBJ2-7; 9 nucleotides agree with TRBD2. V shed 1 base, J shed 6 bases, and the junction held 7 bases outside the gene matches. The germline V gene has CDR1 SGHTA and CDR2 FQGNSA. The CDR3 is 15 residues long.

This chain links TRBV7-3 with TRBJ2-4; D is perhaps TRBD2 (5 bases). CDR1 and CDR2 from the germline V gene are SGHTA and FQGTGA. The CDR3 is made up of 15 amino acids. The V end was cut by 1 base, the J end by 3 bases, with 10 bases between. CDR3 bases: TGTGCCAGCAGCTTAAACCCGGGGATCAAAAACATTCAGTACTTC. This gives the protein CASSLNPGIKNIQYF.

V usage is TRBV5-1 and J usage is TRBJ2-3; tentatively, D is TRBD1 (6 bases). CDR3 length: 15 amino acids. Germline lookup yields CDR1 SGHRS and CDR2 YFSETQ. The V and J ends lost 1 base and 2 bases respectively, with 11 bases between them. In DNA form, the CDR3 reads TGCGCCAGCAGCTTGCTGGGACACCTCACAGATACGCAGTATTTT. Its translation is CASSLLGHLTDTQYF.

DNA for the CDR3: TGCGCCAGCAGCCCCTCGACAGGGGGGGACACTGAAGCTTTCTTT. It encodes CASSPSTGGDTEAFF. The gene calls are TRBV5-1 and TRBJ1-1; TRBD1 aligns across 9 bases. Germline values: CDR1 SGHRS, CDR2 YFSETQ. The J segment lost 3 bases and the V segment lost 4 bases, leaving 7 bases of the junction unmatched. The CDR3 totals 15 residues.

On this clone itself: Other nucleotide sequences in the sample specify the same CDR3. The chain combines TRBV6-5 with TRBJ2-1; no definite D call. There are 13 residues in the CDR3. V lost 0 bases and J 6 bases, leaving 6 bases between the germline ends. CDR1 and CDR2 (germline): MNHEY, SVGAGI. CDR3 nucleotide sequence: TGTGCCAGCAGTTACTCCGGCCCCAATGAGCAGTTCTTC. This gives the protein CASSYSGPNEQFF.

Only one count was recorded for this clone. The same CDR3 can be traced to other DNA sequences in this sample. This chain's CDR3 is CASSLGAGYNEQFF. The CDR3 DNA sequence: TGTGCCAGCAGTTTAGGAGCAGGTTACAATGAGCAGTTCTTC. This chain uses TRBV27 with TRBJ2-1, with no clear D. Germline CDR1 MNHEY, CDR2 SMNVEV (reference sequence). The CDR3 covers 14 residues. The germline V and J ends were trimmed by 2 bases and 4 bases, with 9 bases remaining between them.

The chain is built from TRBV7-9 and TRBJ2-2, with TRBD2 identical over 7 bases. The germline CDR1 and CDR2 sequences are SEHNR and FQNEAQ (reference sequence). There are 15 residues in the CDR3. After removal of 5 bases from V and 5 bases from J, the junction contained 8 bases not matched to a gene. The CDR3 loop is CASSQSGEATGELFF. CDR3 in DNA: TGTGCCAGCAGCCAAAGCGGGGAAGCGACCGGGGAGCTGTTTTTT.

The rearrangement uses TRBV15 and TRBJ1-1; 10 bases are a match to TRBD1. The CDR3 is 13 residues long. The germline V gene encodes CDR1 LNHNV and CDR2 YYDKDF (reference sequence). With V trimmed by 5 bases and J by 3 bases, 0 bases remained unmatched. The CDR3 sequence is CATSGTGDTEAFF. CDR3 coding DNA: TGTGCCACCAGCGGGACAGGGGACACTGAAGCTTTCTTT.

This rearrangement joins TRBV15 to TRBJ2-5; TRBD1 aligns across 8 bases. The junction had 11 bases not matched to a gene; V was cut back by 6 bases and J by 5 bases. CDR3 size: 15 residues. CDR1 and CDR2 from the germline V gene are LNHNV and YYDKDF (reference sequence). CDR3 nucleotide sequence: TGTGCCACCAGTAGCAGGGGGCAGGGGCGGGAGACCCAGTACTTC. Protein: CATSSRGQGRETQYF.

The table lists this clone with a count of one. The genes are TRBV7-9 and TRBJ1-2; 9 bases are a match to TRBD1. In germline, CDR1 is SEHNR, CDR2 FQNEAQ (reference sequence). Unmatched junction bases numbered 15, after V lost 8 bases and J lost 5 bases. The CDR3 length is 16 residues. The CDR3 is CASGAGTGFIGYGYTF. For the CDR3, the DNA is TGTGCCAGCGGAGCCGGGACAGGGTTTATCGGGTATGGCTACACCTTC.

The rearrangement links TRBV6-6 to TRBJ1-1; D not resolved. CDR1 is MNHNY, CDR2 SVGAGI, per germline (reference sequence). The V gene lost 9 bases and the J gene lost 3 bases, with 20 bases spanning the gap. The CDR3 spans 15 residues. In nucleotides, the CDR3 is TGTGCCAGTACCGGGAGATCGTGGTCGGACACTGAAGCTTTCTTT. Translating it yields CASTGRSWSDTEAFF.